A selection of T cell receptor beta chains follows, all from one sample in a study of CD8+ T cells in alopecia areata. Profiling relied on immunoSEQ multiplex PCR, and the TCRdb table lists in-frame clones only, not all of them. Seen here are 80,000 or so clones, around 66% observed once, and the top ten hold 20% to 25%. Specimen: CD8+ T cells sorted from blood, collected at week 24, from a patient treated with tofacitinib. The origin of the receptors is a human donor with alopecia areata. CDR3s include the opening cysteine and the closing phenylalanine or tryptophan. The order of the fields is D gene, V gene, clone size, J gene, CDR3 protein, CDR3 DNA. The D gene is left open where the match is weak. Rows may omit the clone size; those that give it use once, few, many or a size class.

D gene: NA
V gene: TRBV5-4
clone size: NA
J gene: TRBJ2-5
CDR3 protein: CASSLIGLQETQYF
CDR3 DNA: TGTGCCAGCAGCTTAATTGGCCTCCAAGAGACCCAGTACTTC

D gene: TRBD1
V gene: TRBV27
clone size: NA
J gene: TRBJ1-1
CDR3 protein: CASSQGVLNTEAFF
CDR3 DNA: TGTGCCAGCAGTCAGGGGGTATTGAACACTGAAGCTTTCTTT

D gene: NA
V gene: TRBV29-1
clone size: NA
J gene: TRBJ1-1
CDR3 protein: CSVRSGTEAFF
CDR3 DNA: TGCAGCGTACGAAGTGGGACTGAAGCTTTCTTT

D gene: TRBD1
V gene: TRBV28
clone size: NA
J gene: TRBJ1-2
CDR3 protein: CASSFNYRGQGYTF
CDR3 DNA: TGTGCCAGCAGTTTTAACTACAGGGGGCAAGGCTACACCTTC

D gene: TRBD2
V gene: TRBV4-1
clone size: NA
J gene: TRBJ2-1
CDR3 protein: CASSQGGLAGYNEQFF
CDR3 DNA: TGCGCCAGCAGCCAAGGAGGTCTAGCGGGATACAATGAGCAGTTCTTC

D gene: NA
V gene: TRBV28
clone size: NA
J gene: TRBJ2-1
CDR3 protein: CASSFLWNEQFF
CDR3 DNA: TGTGCCAGCAGTTTTCTCTGGAATGAGCAGTTCTTC

D gene: NA
V gene: TRBV28
clone size: NA
J gene: TRBJ2-7
CDR3 protein: CASKDPGPTWEQYF
CDR3 DNA: TGTGCCAGCAAAGATCCGGGACCCACGTGGGAGCAGTACTTC

D gene: TRBD2
V gene: TRBV2
clone size: NA
J gene: TRBJ2-3
CDR3 protein: CASSNLGLANTDTQYF
CDR3 DNA: TGTGCCAGCAGTAACTTAGGACTAGCGAACACAGATACGCAGTATTTT

D gene: NA
V gene: TRBV5-6
clone size: NA
J gene: TRBJ1-5
CDR3 protein: CAGGNQPQHF
CDR3 DNA: TGTGCCGGGGGCAATCAGCCCCAGCATTTT

D gene: TRBD2
V gene: TRBV5-1
clone size: few
J gene: TRBJ2-2
CDR3 protein: CASSLVSSGITGELFF
CDR3 DNA: TGCGCCAGCAGCTTGGTTTCTAGCGGGATCACCGGGGAGCTGTTTTTT

D gene: TRBD2
V gene: TRBV5-1
clone size: NA
J gene: TRBJ2-1
CDR3 protein: CASSLRAAGVNNEQFF
CDR3 DNA: TGCGCCAGTTCGTTGAGAGCGGCGGGAGTTAACAATGAGCAGTTCTTC

D gene: TRBD2
V gene: TRBV7-9
clone size: NA
J gene: TRBJ2-7
CDR3 protein: CASSFDGGRVGYEQYF
CDR3 DNA: TGTGCCAGCAGCTTTGATGGCGGGAGGGTGGGGTACGAGCAGTACTTC

D gene: NA
V gene: TRBV29-1
clone size: few
J gene: TRBJ2-1
CDR3 protein: CSVEDAEIKTANEQFF
CDR3 DNA: TGCAGCGTTGAAGATGCGGAGATAAAGACAGCCAATGAGCAGTTCTTC

D gene: NA
V gene: TRBV19
clone size: NA
J gene: TRBJ1-1
CDR3 protein: CASSGGQILNTEAFF
CDR3 DNA: TGTGCCAGTAGTGGAGGACAGATTTTGAACACTGAAGCTTTCTTT

D gene: TRBD2
V gene: TRBV5-1
clone size: NA
J gene: TRBJ2-3
CDR3 protein: CASSNPSGSVTDTQYF
CDR3 DNA: TGCGCCAGCAGCAACCCTAGCGGGAGTGTGACAGATACGCAGTATTTT

D gene: NA
V gene: TRBV4-3
clone size: NA
J gene: TRBJ2-7
CDR3 protein: CASSQDREGSYEQYF
CDR3 DNA: TGCGCCAGCAGCCAAGACAGGGAAGGGTCCTACGAGCAGTACTTC

D gene: TRBD1
V gene: TRBV4-3
clone size: NA
J gene: TRBJ2-7
CDR3 protein: CASSFSGTGESYEQYF
CDR3 DNA: TGCGCCAGCAGCTTTTCCGGGACAGGGGAGTCTTACGAGCAGTACTTC

D gene: NA
V gene: TRBV6-6
clone size: NA
J gene: TRBJ1-1
CDR3 protein: CASSYSPASEAFF
CDR3 DNA: TGTGCCAGCAGTTACTCCCCCGCATCTGAAGCTTTCTTT

D gene: NA
V gene: TRBV7-6
clone size: many
J gene: TRBJ2-5
CDR3 protein: CASSLTRRGGETQYF
CDR3 DNA: TGTGCCAGCAGCTTAACCCGGAGGGGAGGAGAGACCCAGTACTTC

D gene: NA
V gene: TRBV14
clone size: few
J gene: TRBJ1-2
CDR3 protein: CASSKYRVDGYTF
CDR3 DNA: TGTGCCAGCAGCAAGTACAGGGTTGACGGCTACACCTTC

D gene: TRBD1
V gene: TRBV5-1
clone size: NA
J gene: TRBJ1-1
CDR3 protein: CASEPDRGGNTEAFF
CDR3 DNA: TGCGCCAGTGAACCGGACAGGGGAGGGAACACTGAAGCTTTCTTT

D gene: TRBD2
V gene: TRBV29-1
clone size: once
J gene: TRBJ2-7
CDR3 protein: CSVEGTSGSGSPYEQYF
CDR3 DNA: TGCAGCGTTGAAGGGACTAGCGGGAGTGGATCCCCCTACGAGCAGTACTTC

D gene: NA
V gene: TRBV7-2
clone size: once
J gene: TRBJ1-2
CDR3 protein: CASSHRESANYGYTF
CDR3 DNA: TGTGCCAGCAGCCACAGGGAGTCGGCTAACTATGGCTACACCTTC

D gene: NA
V gene: TRBV15
clone size: NA
J gene: TRBJ1-5
CDR3 protein: CATSRDRVFTQPQHF
CDR3 DNA: TGTGCCACCAGCAGAGATCGGGTTTTCACTCAGCCCCAGCATTTT

D gene: NA
V gene: TRBV4-3
clone size: NA
J gene: TRBJ2-3
CDR3 protein: CASSPLPGTDTQYF
CDR3 DNA: TGCGCCAGCAGCCCACTCCCAGGGACAGATACGCAGTATTTT

D gene: TRBD1
V gene: TRBV5-6
clone size: NA
J gene: TRBJ2-1
CDR3 protein: CASSLRQGANEQFF
CDR3 DNA: TGTGCCAGCAGTCTTCGGCAGGGGGCGAATGAGCAGTTCTTC

D gene: NA
V gene: TRBV9
clone size: few
J gene: TRBJ2-6
CDR3 protein: CASSVATVLAPGANVLTF
CDR3 DNA: TGTGCCAGCAGCGTAGCTACAGTACTAGCACCTGGGGCCAACGTCCTGACTTTC

D gene: NA
V gene: TRBV4-1
clone size: NA
J gene: TRBJ2-7
CDR3 protein: CASSQGGWLNEQYF
CDR3 DNA: TGCGCCAGCAGCCAAGGCGGTTGGTTAAACGAGCAGTACTTC

D gene: NA
V gene: TRBV27
clone size: NA
J gene: TRBJ2-6
CDR3 protein: CASSLFSGANVLTF
CDR3 DNA: TGTGCCAGCAGTTTATTTTCTGGGGCCAACGTCCTGACTTTC